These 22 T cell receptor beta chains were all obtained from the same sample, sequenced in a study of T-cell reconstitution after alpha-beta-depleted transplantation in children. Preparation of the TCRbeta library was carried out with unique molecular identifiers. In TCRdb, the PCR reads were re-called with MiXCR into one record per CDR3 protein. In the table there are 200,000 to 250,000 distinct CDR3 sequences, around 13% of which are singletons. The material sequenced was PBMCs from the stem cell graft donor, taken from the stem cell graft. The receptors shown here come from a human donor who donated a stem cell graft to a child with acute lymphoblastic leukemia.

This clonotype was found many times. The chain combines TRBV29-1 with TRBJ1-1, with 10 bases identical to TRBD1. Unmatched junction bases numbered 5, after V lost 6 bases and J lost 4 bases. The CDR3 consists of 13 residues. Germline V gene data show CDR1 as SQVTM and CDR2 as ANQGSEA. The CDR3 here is CSVGTGAITEAFF. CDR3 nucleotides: TGCAGCGTCGGGACAGGGGCTATCACTGAAGCTTTCTTT.

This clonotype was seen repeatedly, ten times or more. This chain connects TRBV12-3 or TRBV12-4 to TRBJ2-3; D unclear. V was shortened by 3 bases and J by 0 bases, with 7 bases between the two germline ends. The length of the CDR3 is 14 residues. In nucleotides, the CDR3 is TGTGCCAGCAGTTTGTCCGTCAGCACAGATACGCAGTATTTT. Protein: CASSLSVSTDTQYF.

The CDR3 bases are TGTGCCACCCAAGGACAGCCGAACACTGAAGCTTTCTTT. Encoded protein: CATQGQPNTEAFF. V usage is TRBV19 and J usage is TRBJ1-1, with D maybe TRBD1 (6 bases). The CDR3 runs to 13 residues. Deletions cut 10 bases from V and 1 base from J, with 13 bases between. Per germline, CDR1 LNHDA and CDR2 SQIVND (reference sequence).

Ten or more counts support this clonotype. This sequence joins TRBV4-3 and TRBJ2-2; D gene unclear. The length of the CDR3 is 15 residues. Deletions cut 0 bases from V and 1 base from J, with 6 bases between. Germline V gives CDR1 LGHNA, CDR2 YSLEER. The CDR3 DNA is TGCGCCAGCAGCCAAGATAAGGTGAACACCGGGGAGCTGTTTTTT. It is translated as CASSQDKVNTGELFF.

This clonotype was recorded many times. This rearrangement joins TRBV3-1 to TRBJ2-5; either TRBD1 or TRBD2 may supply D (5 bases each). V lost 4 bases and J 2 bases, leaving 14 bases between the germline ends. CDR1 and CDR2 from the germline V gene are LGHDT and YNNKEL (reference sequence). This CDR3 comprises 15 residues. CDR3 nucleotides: TGTGCCAGCAGCCGGGACGGTGGCGGGCAAGAGACCCAGTACTTC. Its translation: CASSRDGGGQETQYF.

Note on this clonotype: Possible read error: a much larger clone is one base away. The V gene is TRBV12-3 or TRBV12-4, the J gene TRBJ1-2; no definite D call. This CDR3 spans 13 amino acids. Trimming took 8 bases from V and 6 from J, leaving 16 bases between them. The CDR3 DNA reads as TGTGCCAGCGCTACACTGTTAGGGAATGGCTACACCTTC. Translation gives CASATLLGNGYTF.

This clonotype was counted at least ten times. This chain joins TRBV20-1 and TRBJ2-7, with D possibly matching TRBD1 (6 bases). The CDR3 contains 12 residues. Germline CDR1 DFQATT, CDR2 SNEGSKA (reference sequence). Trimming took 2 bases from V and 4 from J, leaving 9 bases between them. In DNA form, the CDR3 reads TGCAGTGCTAGATCCGACAGGTACGAGCAGTACTTC. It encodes CSARSDRYEQYF.

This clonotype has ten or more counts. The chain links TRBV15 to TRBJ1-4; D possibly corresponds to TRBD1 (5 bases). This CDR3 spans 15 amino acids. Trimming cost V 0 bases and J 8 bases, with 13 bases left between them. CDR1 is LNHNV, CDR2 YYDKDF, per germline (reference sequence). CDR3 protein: CATSRDREGGEKLFF. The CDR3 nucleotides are TGTGCCACCAGCAGAGACAGGGAGGGAGGAGAAAAACTGTTTTTT. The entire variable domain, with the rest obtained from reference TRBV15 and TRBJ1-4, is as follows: DAMVIQNPRYQVTQFGKPVTLSCSQTLNHNVMYWYQQKSSQAPKLLFHYYDKDFNNEADTPDNFQSRRPNTSFCFLDIRSPGLGDTAMYLCATSRDREGGEKLFFGSGTQLSVL.

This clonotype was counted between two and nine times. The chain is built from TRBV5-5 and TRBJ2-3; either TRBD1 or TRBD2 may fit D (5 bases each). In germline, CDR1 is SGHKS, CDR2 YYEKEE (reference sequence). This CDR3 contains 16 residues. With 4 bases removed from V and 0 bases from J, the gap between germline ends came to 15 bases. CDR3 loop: CASSPRGGRSTDTQYF. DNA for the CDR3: TGTGCCAGCAGCCCGAGGGGTGGCAGAAGCACAGATACGCAGTATTTT.

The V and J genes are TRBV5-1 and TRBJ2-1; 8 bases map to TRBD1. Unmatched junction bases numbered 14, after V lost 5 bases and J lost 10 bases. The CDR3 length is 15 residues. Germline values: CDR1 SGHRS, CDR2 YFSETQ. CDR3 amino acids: CASSVSRTGPTEQFF. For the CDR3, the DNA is TGCGCCAGCAGTGTATCCCGGACAGGGCCGACCGAGCAGTTCTTC.

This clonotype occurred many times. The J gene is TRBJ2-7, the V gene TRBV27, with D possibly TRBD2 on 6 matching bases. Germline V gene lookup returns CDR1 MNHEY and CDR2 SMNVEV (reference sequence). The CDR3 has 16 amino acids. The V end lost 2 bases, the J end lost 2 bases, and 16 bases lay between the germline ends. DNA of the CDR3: TGTGCCAGCAGTTTAAAGGGCACCTCGGGGGCCTACGAGCAGTACTTC. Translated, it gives CASSLKGTSGAYEQYF.

The CDR3 sequence is CASSPWDWTMAKNIQYF. Written as DNA, the CDR3 is TGTGCCAGCTCACCTTGGGATTGGACGATGGCCAAAAACATTCAGTACTTC. V gene TRBV18 combines with J gene TRBJ2-4; D not certain. V was pared by 3 bases and J by 1 base, with 16 bases between. The CDR3 covers 17 residues. Germline CDR1 is KGHSH and CDR2 is LQKENI.

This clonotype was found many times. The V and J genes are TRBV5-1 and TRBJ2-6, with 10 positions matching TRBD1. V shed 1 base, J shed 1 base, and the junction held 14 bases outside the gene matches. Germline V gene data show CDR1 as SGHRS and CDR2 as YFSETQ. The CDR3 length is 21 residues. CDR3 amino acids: CASSLFNSRDRGASGANVLTF. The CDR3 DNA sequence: TGCGCCAGCAGCTTGTTTAATAGCCGGGACAGGGGTGCTTCTGGGGCCAACGTCCTGACTTTC.

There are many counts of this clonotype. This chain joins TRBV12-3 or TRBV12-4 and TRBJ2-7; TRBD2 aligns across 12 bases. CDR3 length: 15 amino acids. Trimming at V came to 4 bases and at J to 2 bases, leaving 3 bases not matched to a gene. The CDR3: CASSSGLAGPYEQYF. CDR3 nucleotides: TGTGCCAGCAGTTCAGGACTAGCGGGACCCTACGAGCAGTACTTC.

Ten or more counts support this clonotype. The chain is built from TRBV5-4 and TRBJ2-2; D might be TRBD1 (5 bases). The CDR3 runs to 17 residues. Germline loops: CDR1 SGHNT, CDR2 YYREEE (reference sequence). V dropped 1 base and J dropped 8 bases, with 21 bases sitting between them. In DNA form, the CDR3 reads TGTGCCAGCAGCTTGAAAAAGGGGTTACAAAAGTCAGGGGAGCTGTTTTTT. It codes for CASSLKKGLQKSGELFF.

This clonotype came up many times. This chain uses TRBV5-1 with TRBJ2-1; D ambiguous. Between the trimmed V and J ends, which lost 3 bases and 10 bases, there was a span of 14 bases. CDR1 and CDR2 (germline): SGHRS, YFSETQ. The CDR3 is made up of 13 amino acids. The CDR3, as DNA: TGCGCCAGCAGCTCCACCACCAAGGCCGAGCAGTTCTTC. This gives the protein CASSSTTKAEQFF.

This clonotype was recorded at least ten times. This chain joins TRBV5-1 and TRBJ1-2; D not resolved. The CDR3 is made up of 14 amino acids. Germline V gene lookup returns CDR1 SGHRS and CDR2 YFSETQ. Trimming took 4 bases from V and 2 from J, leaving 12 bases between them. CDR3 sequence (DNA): TGCGCCAGCAGCGTGATGAACACCAACTATGGCTACACCTTC. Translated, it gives CASSVMNTNYGYTF.

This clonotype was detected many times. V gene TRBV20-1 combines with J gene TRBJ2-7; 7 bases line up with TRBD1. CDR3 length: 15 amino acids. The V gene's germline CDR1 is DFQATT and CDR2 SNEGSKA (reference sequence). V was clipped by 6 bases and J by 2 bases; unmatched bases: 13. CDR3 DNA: TGCAGTGCAACCGGACCGGGACAGCCCCCCTACGAGCAGTACTTC. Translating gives CSATGPGQPPYEQYF.

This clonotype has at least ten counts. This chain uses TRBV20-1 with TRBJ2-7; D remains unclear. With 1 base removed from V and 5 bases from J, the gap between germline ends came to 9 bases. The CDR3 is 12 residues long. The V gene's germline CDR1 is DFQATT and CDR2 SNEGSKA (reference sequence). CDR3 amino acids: CSARADPDEQYF. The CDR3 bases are TGCAGTGCTAGAGCCGACCCGGACGAGCAGTACTTC.

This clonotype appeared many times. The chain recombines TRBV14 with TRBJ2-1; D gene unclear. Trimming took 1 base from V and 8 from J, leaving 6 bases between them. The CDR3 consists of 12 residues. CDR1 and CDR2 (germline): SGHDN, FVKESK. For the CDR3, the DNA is TGTGCCAGCAGCCAAGGGTACGATGAGCAGTTCTTC. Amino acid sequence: CASSQGYDEQFF.

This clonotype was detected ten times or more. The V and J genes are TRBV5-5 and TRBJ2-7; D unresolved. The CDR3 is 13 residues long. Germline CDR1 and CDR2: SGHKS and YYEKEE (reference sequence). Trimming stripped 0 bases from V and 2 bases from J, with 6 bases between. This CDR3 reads CASSLGDTYEQYF. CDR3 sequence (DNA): TGTGCCAGCAGCTTGGGCGACACCTACGAGCAGTACTTC.

In nucleotides, the CDR3 is TGCAGTGCTAGCGCAGGGGTCAATCAGCCCCAGCATTTT. It yields the protein CSASAGVNQPQHF. This sequence joins TRBV20-1 and TRBJ1-5, with D tentatively TRBD1 (6 bases). Looked up from germline, CDR1 is DFQATT and CDR2 is SNEGSKA (reference sequence). This CDR3 is 13 amino acids long. The ends were cut back, 3 bases at V and 3 bases at J, with 9 bases in the middle.